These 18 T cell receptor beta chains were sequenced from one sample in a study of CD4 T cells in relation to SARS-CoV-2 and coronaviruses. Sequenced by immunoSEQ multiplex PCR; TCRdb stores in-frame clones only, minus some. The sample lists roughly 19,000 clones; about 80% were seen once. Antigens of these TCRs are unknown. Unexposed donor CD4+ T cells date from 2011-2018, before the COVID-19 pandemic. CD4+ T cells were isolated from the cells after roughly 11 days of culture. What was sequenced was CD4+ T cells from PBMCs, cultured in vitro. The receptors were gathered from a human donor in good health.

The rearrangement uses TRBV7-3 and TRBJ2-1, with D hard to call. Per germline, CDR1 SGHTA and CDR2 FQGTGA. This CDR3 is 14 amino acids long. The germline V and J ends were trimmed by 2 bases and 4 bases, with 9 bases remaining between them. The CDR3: CASSLEAPYNEQFF. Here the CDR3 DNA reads TGTGCCAGCAGCTTAGAAGCACCGTACAATGAGCAGTTCTTC.

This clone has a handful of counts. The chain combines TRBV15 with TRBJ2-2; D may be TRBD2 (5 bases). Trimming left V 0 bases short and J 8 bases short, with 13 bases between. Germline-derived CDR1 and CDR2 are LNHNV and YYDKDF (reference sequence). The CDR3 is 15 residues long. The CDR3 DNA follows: TGTGCCACCAGCAGAGATCTTGAGGGCTCGGGGGAGCTGTTTTTT. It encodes CATSRDLEGSGELFF.

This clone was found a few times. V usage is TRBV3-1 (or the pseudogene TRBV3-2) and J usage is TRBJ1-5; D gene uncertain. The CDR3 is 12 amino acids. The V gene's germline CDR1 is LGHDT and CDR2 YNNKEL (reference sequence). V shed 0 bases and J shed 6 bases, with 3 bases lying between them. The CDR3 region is CASSQEGQPQHF. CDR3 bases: TGTGCCAGCAGCCAAGAGGGTCAGCCCCAGCATTTT.

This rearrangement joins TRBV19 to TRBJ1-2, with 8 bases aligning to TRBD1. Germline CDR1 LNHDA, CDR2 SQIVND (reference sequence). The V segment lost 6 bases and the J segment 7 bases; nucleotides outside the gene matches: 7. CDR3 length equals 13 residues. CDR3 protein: CASSRTGQGGYTF. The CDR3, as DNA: TGTGCCAGTAGCCGTACAGGACAGGGTGGCTACACCTTC.

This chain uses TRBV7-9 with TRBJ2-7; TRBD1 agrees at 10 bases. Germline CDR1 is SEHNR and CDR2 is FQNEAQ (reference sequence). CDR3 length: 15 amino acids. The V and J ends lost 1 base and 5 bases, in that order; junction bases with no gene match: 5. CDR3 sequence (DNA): TGTGCCAGCAGCTTAGAGACAGGGGGCGGTAACGAGCAGTACTTC. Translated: CASSLETGGGNEQYF.

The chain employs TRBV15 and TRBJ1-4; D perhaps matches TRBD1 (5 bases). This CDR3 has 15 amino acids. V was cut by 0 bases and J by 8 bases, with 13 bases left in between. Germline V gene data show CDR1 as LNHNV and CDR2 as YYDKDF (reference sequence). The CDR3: CATSRDSGGYEKLFF. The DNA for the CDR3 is TGTGCCACCAGCAGAGATTCGGGGGGATACGAAAAACTGTTTTTT.

The chain's CDR3 is CASSLQRPPEDTQYF. The DNA for the CDR3 is TGCGCCAGCAGCTTACAGCGACCCCCAGAAGATACGCAGTATTTT. The chain couples TRBV5-1 to TRBJ2-3; D gene ambiguous. The CDR3 extends over 15 amino acids. The germline CDR1 and CDR2 sequences are SGHRS and YFSETQ. V was pared by 2 bases and J by 5 bases, with 15 bases between.

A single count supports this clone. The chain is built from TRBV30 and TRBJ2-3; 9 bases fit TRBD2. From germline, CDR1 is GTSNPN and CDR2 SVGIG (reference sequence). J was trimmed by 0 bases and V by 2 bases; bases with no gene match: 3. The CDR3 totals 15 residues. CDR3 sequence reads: CAWSLAGFSTDTQYF. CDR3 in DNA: TGTGCCTGGAGTCTAGCGGGGTTTAGCACAGATACGCAGTATTTT.

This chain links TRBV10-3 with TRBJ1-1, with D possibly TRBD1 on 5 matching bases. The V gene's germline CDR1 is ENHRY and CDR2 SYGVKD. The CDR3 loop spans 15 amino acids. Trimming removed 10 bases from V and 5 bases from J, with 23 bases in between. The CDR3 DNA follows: TGTGCCACCCTCCGTCCCGGGGCGCTATTGACTGAAGCTTTCTTT. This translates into CATLRPGALLTEAFF.

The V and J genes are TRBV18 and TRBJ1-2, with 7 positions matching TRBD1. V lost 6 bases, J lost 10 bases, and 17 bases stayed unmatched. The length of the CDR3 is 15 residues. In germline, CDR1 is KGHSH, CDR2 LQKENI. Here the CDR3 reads CASSQDEGAWVDYTF. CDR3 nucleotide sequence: TGTGCCAGCTCCCAAGACGAGGGGGCGTGGGTTGACTACACCTTC.

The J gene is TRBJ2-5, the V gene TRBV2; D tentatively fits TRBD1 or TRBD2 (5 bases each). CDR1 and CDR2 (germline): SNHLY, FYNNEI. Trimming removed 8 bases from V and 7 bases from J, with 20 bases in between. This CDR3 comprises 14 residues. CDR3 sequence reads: CASLGFQGAATQYF. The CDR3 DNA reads TGTGCCAGCCTAGGTTTCCAGGGAGCGGCGACCCAGTACTTC.

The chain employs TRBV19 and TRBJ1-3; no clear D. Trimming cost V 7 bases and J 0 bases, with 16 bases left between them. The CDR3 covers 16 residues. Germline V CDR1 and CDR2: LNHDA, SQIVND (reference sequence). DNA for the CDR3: TGTGCCAGTACCCTAACGAGGAGAGCCTCTGGAAACACCATATATTTT. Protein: CASTLTRRASGNTIYF.

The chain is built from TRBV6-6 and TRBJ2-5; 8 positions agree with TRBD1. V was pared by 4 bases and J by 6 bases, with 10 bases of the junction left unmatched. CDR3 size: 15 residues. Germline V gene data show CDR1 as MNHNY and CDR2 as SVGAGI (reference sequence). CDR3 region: CASSFPSDRGQTQYF. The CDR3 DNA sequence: TGTGCCAGCAGTTTCCCATCCGACAGGGGTCAGACCCAGTACTTC.

CDR3 protein: CASSPGTAAGANVLTF. The CDR3 bases are TGTGCCAGCTCACCAGGGACAGCTGCTGGGGCCAACGTCCTGACTTTC. The genes are TRBV18 and TRBJ2-6, with 7 nucleotides matching TRBD1. CDR3 length: 16 residues. With 2 bases clipped from V and 2 bases from J, the junction kept 3 bases outside the gene matches. Per germline, CDR1 KGHSH and CDR2 LQKENI.

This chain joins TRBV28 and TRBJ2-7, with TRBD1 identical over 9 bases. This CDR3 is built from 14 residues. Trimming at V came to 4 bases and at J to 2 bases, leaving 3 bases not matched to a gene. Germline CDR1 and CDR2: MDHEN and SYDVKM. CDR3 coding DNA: TGTGCCAGCAGTTCGGGACAGGGTACCTACGAGCAGTACTTC. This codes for CASSSGQGTYEQYF.

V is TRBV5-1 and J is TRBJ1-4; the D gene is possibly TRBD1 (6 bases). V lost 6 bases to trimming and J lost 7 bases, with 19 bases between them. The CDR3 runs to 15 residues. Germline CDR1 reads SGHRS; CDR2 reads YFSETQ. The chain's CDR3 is CASKIQGGAVEKLFF. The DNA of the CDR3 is TGCGCCAGCAAAATCCAAGGGGGGGCAGTTGAAAAACTGTTTTTT.

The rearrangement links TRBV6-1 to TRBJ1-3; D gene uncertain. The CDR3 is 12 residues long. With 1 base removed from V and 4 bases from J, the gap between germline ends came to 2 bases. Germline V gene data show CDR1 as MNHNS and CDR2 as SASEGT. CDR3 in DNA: TGTGCCAGCAGTGAAGTCGGAAACACCATATATTTT. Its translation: CASSEVGNTIYF.

CDR3 sequence: CASSKGRYNEQFF. The CDR3, as DNA: TGTGCCAGCAGCAAAGGTAGGTACAATGAGCAGTTCTTC. This chain joins TRBV21-1 and TRBJ2-1. TRBV21-1 is reported as a pseudogene. The CDR3 contains 13 residues.